This record looks at one T cell receptor (beta chain) sequence and its context. Its target is unknown. This record comes from a study of a mutant IDH1 vaccine in newly diagnosed glioma. Regarding time point: week 23, last vaccination. Alongside topical imiquimod, each dose of vaccine comprised 300 ug of mutant IDH1 20-mer peptide. The table came from immunoSEQ multiplex PCR; TCRdb's copy has only in-frame clones and leaves some out. The data show 60,000 to 85,000 clones, with 75% to 90% seen just once and roughly 0.78% held by the top ten. Specimen: PBMCs, collected from a glioma patient whose treatment included an IDH1 peptide vaccine. The receptor comes from a woman aged 50 to 60 with glioma.

The CDR3 here is CATRTTTNEKLFF. Here the CDR3 DNA reads TGTGCCACCAGGACGACAACTAATGAAAAACTGTTTTTT. The V and J genes are TRBV27 and TRBJ1-4; D unclear. The CDR3 totals 13 residues. Trimming took off 10 bases at V and 0 bases at J, with 9 bases between the two ends. The germline CDR1 and CDR2 sequences are MNHEY and SMNVEV (reference sequence). Variable domain in full (rest from reference TRBV27 and TRBJ1-4): EAQVTQNPRYLITVTGKKLTVTCSQNMNHEYMSWYRQDPGLGLRQIYYSMNVEVTDKGDVPEGYKVSRKEKRNFPLILESPSPNQTSLYFCATRTTTNEKLFFGSGTQLSVL.